Listed here is a single TCR beta chain. Its antigen remains unknown. Germline loops: CDR1 SNHLY, CDR2 FYNNEI. The CDR3 runs 13 residues. Trimming cost V 8 bases and J 4 bases, with 12 bases left between them. These data are taken from a study of PD-L1 blockade in urothelial cancer. Whole-study context: Samples came from 3 weeks, at the second dose, and 6 weeks into treatment. Counts from blood samples showed a median of roughly 130,000 T cells.

Study outcomes and limitations: Below-median blood TCR clonality before treatment forecast better survival.

The time point: peripheral blood 6 weeks after treatment start. Diagnoses among patients were locally advanced or metastatic urothelial carcinoma. Using immunoSEQ multiplex PCR, the repertoire was profiled, and TCRdb retains in-frame clones only, with some absent. The sample contains 40,000 to 45,000 clones, about 89% of which appear only once. The specimen was PBMCs, collected around atezolizumab (anti-PD-L1) treatment. This sequence joins TRBV2 and TRBJ2-1; D uncertain. This clonotype originated in a man between 65 and 85 years old with urothelial cancer. The CDR3 here is CASDLGQYNEQFF. CDR3 in DNA: TGTGCCAGCGATCTTGGCCAATACAATGAGCAGTTCTTC.